These 23 T cell receptor beta chains were sequenced from one sample in a study of cytomegalovirus exposure and HLA in healthy donors. With 60 Vbeta and 13 Jbeta primers, the PCR was carried out. Profiling relied on immunoSEQ multiplex PCR, and the TCRdb table lists in-frame clones only, not all of them. The sample lists about 170,000 clones, approximately 81% occurring once. Sequencing was performed on PBMCs. These receptors originate from a woman aged 45 to 65 in good health and CMV-seronegative.

This clone is a singleton in its sample. The chain has TRBV25-1 and TRBJ1-2, with D possibly TRBD1 on 5 matching bases. From germline, CDR1 is MGHDK and CDR2 SYGVNS. There are 15 residues in the CDR3. The V gene lost 3 bases and the J gene lost 1 base, with 12 bases spanning the gap. CDR3 in DNA: TGTGCCAGCAGTGAGGGGGGGAAGGATAACTATGGCTACACCTTC. This gives the protein CASSEGGKDNYGYTF.

J is TRBJ2-7 and V is TRBV19; 10 positions agree with TRBD1. CDR3 length equals 17 residues. Trimming took 1 base from V and 3 from J; bases not matched to a gene: 9. CDR1 and CDR2 (germline): LNHDA, SQIVND (reference sequence). CDR3 amino acids: CASSIASPGQGFYEQYF. Here the CDR3 DNA reads TGTGCCAGTAGTATAGCCTCCCCGGGACAGGGGTTCTACGAGCAGTACTTC.

The J gene is TRBJ1-2, the V gene TRBV5-1, with D perhaps matching TRBD1 (6 bases). V lost 4 bases and J 2 bases, leaving 9 bases between the germline ends. CDR1 is SGHRS, CDR2 YFSETQ, per germline. The CDR3 has 13 residues. The CDR3 coding sequence is TGCGCCAGCAGCACCGACAGGAACTATGGCTACACCTTC. Translation gives CASSTDRNYGYTF. Looking up the rest from reference TRBV5-1 and TRBJ1-2 gives the full variable domain: KAGVTQTPRYLIKTRGQQVTLSCSPISGHRSVSWYQQTPGQGLQFLFEYFSETQRNKGNFPGRFSGRQFSNSRSEMNVSTLELGDSALYLCASSTDRNYGYTFGSGTRLTVV.

The table lists this clone with a count of one. V and J are TRBV2 and TRBJ2-1; perhaps TRBD1 as D (5 bases). The CDR3 spans 15 residues. Deletions cut 3 bases from V and 2 bases from J, with 11 bases between. Looked up from germline, CDR1 is SNHLY and CDR2 is FYNNEI. The CDR3 nucleotides are TGTGCCAGCAGTGACGTCACGACAGCCTACAATGAGCAGTTCTTC. It specifies CASSDVTTAYNEQFF.

The chain carries TRBV18 and TRBJ2-3, with TRBD2 matching over 16 bases. This CDR3 has 19 residues. The junction had 9 bases not matched to a gene; V was cut back by 4 bases and J by 2 bases. From germline, CDR1 is KGHSH and CDR2 LQKENI. The CDR3 DNA follows: TGTGCCAGCTCACGCCCGGGACTAGCGGGGGGGCTTAACACAGATACGCAGTATTTT. Amino acid sequence: CASSRPGLAGGLNTDTQYF.

The sample holds a few counts of this clone. This chain links TRBV6-5 with TRBJ1-3; the match to TRBD1 covers 8 bases. The CDR3 length is 14 residues. Trimming took 8 bases from V and 4 from J; bases not matched to a gene: 7. Germline V CDR1 and CDR2: MNHEY, SVGAGI. As DNA, the CDR3 is TGTGCCAGCCGCAGGGGGCTTTCCGGAAACACCATATATTTT. Translated, it gives CASRRGLSGNTIYF.

V is TRBV5-6 and J is TRBJ1-2; maybe TRBD1 (6 bases). Germline assignment: CDR1 SGHDT and CDR2 YYEEEE. V lost 1 base and J lost 4, with 11 bases in between. CDR3 length: 14 amino acids. The DNA of the CDR3 is TGTGCCAGCAGCTTGCGGCGGACAGCCTATGGCTACACCTTC. It is translated as CASSLRRTAYGYTF. Combining the CDR3 with reference TRBV5-6 and TRBJ1-2 gives the whole variable domain DAGVTQSPTHLIKTRGQQVTLRCSPKSGHDTVSWYQQALGQGPQFIFQYYEEEERQRGNFPDRFSGHQFPNYSSELNVNALLLGDSALYLCASSLRRTAYGYTFGSGTRLTVV.

The rearrangement joins TRBV19 to TRBJ1-5; D uncertain. Germline V gene lookup returns CDR1 LNHDA and CDR2 SQIVND (reference sequence). V gave up 3 bases and J gave up 3 bases, with 6 bases separating them. The CDR3 runs to 13 residues. The CDR3 reads CASSIMANQPQHF. CDR3 DNA: TGTGCCAGTAGTATTATGGCCAATCAGCCCCAGCATTTT. The full variable domain, in which reference TRBV19 and TRBJ1-5 provide the parts outside the CDR3, is DGGITQSPKYLFRKEGQNVTLSCEQNLNHDAMYWYRQDPGQGLRLIYYSQIVNDFQKGDIAEGYSVSREKKESFPLTVTSAQKNPTAFYLCASSIMANQPQHFGDGTRLSIL.

V usage is TRBV27 and J usage is TRBJ2-1; 7 nucleotides align to TRBD2. V dropped 6 bases and J dropped 9; count of bases not matched to a gene: 8. The CDR3 consists of 13 residues. The V gene's germline CDR1 is MNHEY and CDR2 SMNVEV (reference sequence). CDR3 DNA: TGTGCCAGCAGCCCTGCTTGGGGGGGTGAGCAGTTCTTC. This encodes CASSPAWGGEQFF.

The chain joins TRBV19 to TRBJ1-5; the match to TRBD1 covers 8 bases. The CDR3 is 18 amino acids. After removal of 1 base from V and 8 bases from J, the junction contained 16 bases not matched to a gene. CDR1 LNHDA and CDR2 SQIVND come from the germline V gene (reference sequence). The DNA for the CDR3 is TGTGCCAGTAGTATAGGGTTGGACAGGGCCCTAGTAGAGGAGCCCCAGCATTTT. This encodes CASSIGLDRALVEEPQHF.

This clone was seen once. J is TRBJ2-1 and V is TRBV11-3, with TRBD2 matching 7 bases. Germline V lookup: CDR1 SGHNT, CDR2 YENEEA. The CDR3 loop spans 14 amino acids. The V gene end was trimmed by 5 bases and the J gene end by 7 bases; junction bases not matched to a gene: 8. Here the CDR3 reads CASSPKRGVNEQFF. In DNA, the CDR3 is TGTGCCAGCAGCCCAAAACGGGGGGTTAATGAGCAGTTCTTC.

The rearrangement uses TRBV27 and TRBJ2-7, with TRBD1 identical over 8 bases. CDR1 and CDR2 from the germline V gene are MNHEY and SMNVEV (reference sequence). This CDR3 contains 16 residues. V lost 5 bases, J lost 4 bases, and 13 bases stayed unmatched. The CDR3 DNA is TGTGCCAGCAGTCCAACTCCCGGGACAGGACCTTACGAGCAGTACTTC. It encodes CASSPTPGTGPYEQYF.

The chain joins TRBV15 to TRBJ2-2, with 8 bases lining up with TRBD2. This CDR3 is 15 amino acids long. The germline CDR1 and CDR2 sequences are LNHNV and YYDKDF (reference sequence). V shed 4 bases, J shed 6 bases, and the junction held 7 bases outside the gene matches. The CDR3 DNA follows: TGTGCCACCAGCACCCCGGGAGGGCCGTCCGGGGAGCTGTTTTTT. The encoded protein is CATSTPGGPSGELFF.

The V and J genes are TRBV7-8 and TRBJ1-5; 10 bases align to TRBD1. Germline values: CDR1 SGHVS, CDR2 FQNEAQ. The ends lost 5 bases at V and 5 bases at J; junction bases unmatched: 3. CDR3 length: 14 residues. Written as DNA, the CDR3 is TGTGCCAGCAGCAGGGGGACAGGGGATCAGCCCCAGCATTTT. This encodes CASSRGTGDQPQHF. Full variable domain (remainder filled in from reference TRBV7-8 and TRBJ1-5): GAGVSQSPRYKVAKRGQDVALRCDPISGHVSLFWYQQALGQGPEFLTYFQNEAQLDKSGLPSDRFFAERPEGSVSTLKIQRTQQEDSAVYLCASSRGTGDQPQHFGDGTRLSIL.

The rearrangement uses TRBV9 and TRBJ2-1; 10 nucleotides align to TRBD2. The germline V gene has CDR1 SGDLS and CDR2 YYNGEE. CDR3 length: 15 residues. Losses at the gene ends were 0 bases for V and 5 bases for J; bases not matched to a gene: 2. In nucleotides, the CDR3 is TGTGCCAGCAGCGTAGAACTAGCGGGGCACAATGAGCAGTTCTTC. This encodes CASSVELAGHNEQFF.

The chain links TRBV6-1 to TRBJ1-1; D remains unclear. V lost 7 bases and J lost 7, with 16 bases in between. Germline values: CDR1 MNHNS, CDR2 SASEGT. The CDR3 has 13 amino acids. The chain's CDR3 is CASTPRGRYEAFF. CDR3 DNA: TGTGCCAGCACTCCTAGAGGGCGCTATGAAGCTTTCTTT.

This chain joins TRBV5-1 and TRBJ2-2, with D possibly matching TRBD1 (5 bases). This CDR3 has 16 amino acids. V shed 2 bases and J shed 2 bases, with 13 bases lying between them. Germline lookup yields CDR1 SGHRS and CDR2 YFSETQ. The DNA for the CDR3 is TGCGCCAGCAGCTTAGGGGCCAACACTAACACCGGGGAGCTGTTTTTT. Protein: CASSLGANTNTGELFF.

The gene calls are TRBV11-3 and TRBJ2-7, with D hard to call. The CDR3 sequence is 13 residues long. With 5 bases removed from V and 6 bases from J, the gap between germline ends came to 14 bases. Looked up from germline, CDR1 is SGHNT and CDR2 is YENEEA. In DNA, the CDR3 is TGTGCCAGCAGCACATATCCGTCTGGCGAGCAGTACTTC. As protein: CASSTYPSGEQYF.

The chain carries TRBV7-2 and TRBJ2-2, with TRBD2 as a possible D gene (5 bases). The ends were cut back, 5 bases at V and 7 bases at J, with 17 bases in the middle. This CDR3 contains 15 residues. Germline V CDR1 and CDR2: SGHTA, FQGNSA. In DNA form, the CDR3 reads TGTGCCAGCAGCCACGGACGCGGGTTGATCGGGGAGCTGTTTTTT. Protein sequence: CASSHGRGLIGELFF. Looking up the rest from reference TRBV7-2 and TRBJ2-2 gives the full variable domain: GAGVSQSPSNKVTEKGKDVELRCDPISGHTALYWYRQSLGQGLEFLIYFQGNSAPDKSGLPSDRFSAERTGGSVSTLTIQRTQQEDSAVYLCASSHGRGLIGELFFGEGSRLTVL.

The chain is built from TRBV5-1 and TRBJ1-4; D possibly corresponds to TRBD1 (5 bases). The V end was cut by 4 bases, the J end by 4 bases, with 14 bases between. This CDR3 comprises 15 residues. CDR1 is SGHRS, CDR2 YFSETQ, per germline. The DNA of the CDR3 is TGCGCCAGCAGCCCCGATCAGGGAAATAATGAAAAACTGTTTTTT. Translating it yields CASSPDQGNNEKLFF.

The chain carries TRBV13 and TRBJ1-5; 9 bases fit TRBD1. The CDR3 consists of 15 residues. CDR1 is PRHDT and CDR2 is FYEKMQ in the germline V gene (reference sequence). The junction had 8 bases not matched to a gene; V was cut back by 3 bases and J by 8 bases. The CDR3 nucleotides read TGTGCCAGCAGCTTTGGGACAGGGAGAACGGAGCCCCAGCATTTT. Its protein is CASSFGTGRTEPQHF. The full variable domain, completed using reference TRBV13 and TRBJ1-5, is AAGVIQSPRHLIKEKRETATLKCYPIPRHDTVYWYQQGPGQDPQFLISFYEKMQSDKGSIPDRFSAQQFSDYHSELNMSSLELGDSALYFCASSFGTGRTEPQHFGDGTRLSIL.

This clone was seen a few times. The rearrangement joins TRBV18 to TRBJ2-5; D is perhaps TRBD1 (5 bases). In germline, CDR1 is KGHSH, CDR2 LQKENI. Deletions cut 2 bases from V and 1 base from J, with 8 bases between. The length of the CDR3 is 14 residues. The CDR3 spells CASSPSGSQETQYF. In DNA form, the CDR3 reads TGTGCCAGCTCACCATCAGGGTCCCAAGAGACCCAGTACTTC.

This clone was detected only a few times. The chain couples TRBV7-9 to TRBJ2-6; D gene uncertain. The CDR3 runs 15 residues. The V end lost 3 bases, the J end lost 0 bases, and 6 bases lay between the germline ends. Germline CDR1 is SEHNR and CDR2 is FQNEAQ (reference sequence). In nucleotides, the CDR3 is TGTGCCAGCAGCTTTCCGGGCTCTGGGGCCAACGTCCTGACTTTC. Its protein product is CASSFPGSGANVLTF.